Each of the 4 T cell receptor beta chains below was sequenced from the same sample in a study of cytomegalovirus exposure and HLA in healthy donors. The PCR employed 60 Vbeta primers together with 13 Jbeta primers. Sequencing was performed with immunoSEQ multiplex PCR; in TCRdb, only in-frame clones are kept and a portion is missing. Found here are approximately 100,000 clones, around 71% of them singletons; the top ten hold 0.65% to 0.85%. The sample was PBMCs. These receptors were obtained from a boy aged 5-17 years in good health and CMV-seronegative.

This rearrangement joins TRBV7-3 to TRBJ2-5; 9 bases line up with TRBD2. This CDR3 region has 15 residues. Germline loops: CDR1 SGHTA, CDR2 FQGTGA. V trimming: 2 bases; J trimming: 5 bases; junction bases outside the gene matches: 6. CDR3 nucleotides: TGTGCCAGCAGCTTATTTGGGACTAGCTGGGAGACCCAGTACTTC. It translates to CASSLFGTSWETQYF.

V and J are TRBV4-1 and TRBJ2-4; a possible D gene is TRBD2 (6 bases). The CDR3 is made up of 17 amino acids. V shed 0 bases and J shed 0 bases, with 12 bases lying between them. CDR1 and CDR2 from the germline V gene are MGHRA and YSYEKL. CDR3 loop: CASSQDEGLLAKNIQYF. Written as DNA, the CDR3 is TGCGCCAGCAGCCAAGATGAGGGACTTCTAGCCAAAAACATTCAGTACTTC.

This clone was observed a few times. The V call is TRBV5-4, the J call TRBJ2-1; D ambiguous. CDR1 SGHNT and CDR2 YYREEE come from the germline V gene (reference sequence). The V and J ends lost 4 bases and 2 bases respectively, with 4 bases between them. This CDR3 has 12 residues. The CDR3 coding sequence is TGTGCCAGCAGCACAACCTACAATGAGCAGTTCTTC. As protein: CASSTTYNEQFF.

This clone was found many times. Other DNA sequences in the same sample also yield this CDR3. V and J are TRBV6-1 and TRBJ2-3, with 12 nucleotides matching TRBD2. V was clipped by 2 bases and J by 4 bases; unmatched bases: 1. The CDR3 length is 15 residues. CDR1 MNHNS and CDR2 SASEGT come from the germline V gene. The CDR3: CASSELAGGPDTQYF. The CDR3 coding sequence is TGTGCCAGCAGTGAACTAGCGGGAGGGCCAGATACGCAGTATTTT.